This passage covers 8 T cell receptor beta chains from one sample sequenced in a study of somatic mutations in cytotoxic T cells in rheumatoid arthritis. The table came from immunoSEQ multiplex PCR; TCRdb's copy has only in-frame clones and leaves some out. The sample lists about 16,000 clones, nearly 80% occurring once. The sequenced material came from CD8+ T cells sorted from blood. The receptor source for this set is an adult with rheumatoid arthritis.

The V and J genes are TRBV2 and TRBJ2-7; D gene ambiguous. Germline loops: CDR1 SNHLY, CDR2 FYNNEI. Trimming removed 0 bases at V and 5 bases at J, with 2 bases between. The CDR3 has 11 residues. In DNA, the CDR3 is TGTGCCAGCAGTGAAGCCGACGAGCAGTACTTC. Protein product: CASSEADEQYF. Supplemented by reference TRBV2 and TRBJ2-7, the full variable domain reads EPEVTQTPSHQVTQMGQEVILRCVPISNHLYFYWYRQILGQKVEFLVSFYNNEISEKSEIFDDQFSVERPDGSNFTLKIRSTKLEDSAMYFCASSEADEQYFGPGTRLTVT.

CDR3 in DNA: TGTGCCAGCAGTTCCCTTAGGACAGGGGTCTACGAGCAGTACTTC. It is translated as CASSSLRTGVYEQYF. The chain uses TRBV6-5 and TRBJ2-7; 9 positions match TRBD1. The CDR3 runs to 15 residues. J gave up 3 bases and V 4 bases, and 7 bases lay outside the gene matches. Looked up from germline, CDR1 is MNHEY and CDR2 is SVGAGI.

This clone was recorded a few times. The chain employs TRBV7-6 and TRBJ2-5; TRBD1 agrees at 8 bases. The CDR3 contains 18 residues. The J segment lost 5 bases and the V segment lost 1 base, leaving 15 bases of the junction unmatched. CDR1 SGHVS and CDR2 FNYEAQ come from the germline V gene. CDR3 DNA sequence: TGTGCCAGCAGCTTAGAGATGCCCGACGGACAGGGTGTCGAGACCCAGTACTTC. It yields the protein CASSLEMPDGQGVETQYF.

The chain uses TRBV4-1 and TRBJ2-7; D gene uncertain. The CDR3 is 14 residues long. Trimming removed 1 base at V and 0 bases at J, with 7 bases between. Germline V gene data show CDR1 as MGHRA and CDR2 as YSYEKL. The CDR3 region is CASSQVGSSYEQYF. CDR3 DNA sequence: TGCGCCAGCAGCCAAGTCGGAAGCTCCTACGAGCAGTACTTC.

V and J are TRBV19 and TRBJ2-7; the match to TRBD2 covers 10 bases. The V gene end was trimmed by 5 bases and the J gene end by 2 bases; junction bases not matched to a gene: 6. Germline assignment: CDR1 LNHDA and CDR2 SQIVND (reference sequence). The CDR3 sequence is 15 residues long. DNA of the CDR3: TGTGCCAGTAGTGCCACTAGCGGGGAAACCTACGAGCAGTACTTC. It yields the protein CASSATSGETYEQYF.

J is TRBJ1-2 and V is TRBV28; no firm D call. CDR3 length equals 15 residues. Deletions cut 2 bases from V and 6 bases from J, with 16 bases between. Per the germline V gene, CDR1 is MDHEN and CDR2 is SYDVKM. CDR3 amino acids: CASSLRQPYLDGYTF. The CDR3 bases are TGTGCCAGCAGTTTACGGCAGCCCTACCTTGATGGCTACACCTTC.

The chain joins TRBV11-2 to TRBJ1-3, with D maybe TRBD1 (6 bases). Per the germline V gene, CDR1 is SGHAT and CDR2 is FQNNGV. Trimming pared 0 bases from V and 0 bases from J, leaving 15 bases between. The CDR3 runs to 18 residues. CDR3 residues: CASSLEGPLQGSGNTIYF. The CDR3 nucleotides read TGTGCCAGCAGCTTAGAAGGACCCCTACAGGGCTCTGGAAACACCATATATTTT.

In this sample, this clone turned up once. The V call is TRBV6-1, the J call TRBJ2-5; D could derive from TRBD1 or TRBD2 (6 bases each). The V gene lost 5 bases and the J gene lost 5 bases, with 9 bases spanning the gap. The germline gives CDR1 MNHNS, CDR2 SASEGT. There are 12 residues in the CDR3. CDR3 nucleotides: TGTGCCAGCAGTCAGGGGAGGGAGACCCAGTACTTC. Translating it yields CASSQGRETQYF.